This TCR beta chain was sequenced in a study of blood T cells in healthy people across ages. This clonotype was seen just once. The target antigen is unknown. A second PCR of about 6 to 11 cycles used a sample-barcoded 5' primer and a J-beta primer mix. Researchers report that a template-switch adaptor with 12 random nucleotides tagged each cDNA molecule. CDR3-containing paired-end reads numbered at least 2.5 million in each sample. One entry per CDR3 protein, called by TCRdb with MiXCR from the 5' RACE reads. The sample consists of around 1.5 million distinct CDR3 sequences, roughly 40% of them appearing once. General study results and limits: Unsorted PBMCs ruled out conclusive naive versus antigen-experienced comparison.

This CDR3 spans 14 amino acids. Germline lookup yields CDR1 SGHAT and CDR2 FQDESV (reference sequence). Trimming removed 5 bases at V and 7 bases at J, with 15 bases between. Donors ranged from about 6 to 90 years old and were healthy Caucasians in Russia. This receptor was identified in a woman between 18 and 29 years old in good health. Sequencing input: blood. V usage is TRBV11-1 and J usage is TRBJ2-1; D is possibly TRBD1 or TRBD2 (6 bases each). The chain's CDR3 is CASSEGGRWNEQFF. CDR3 nucleotides: TGTGCCAGCAGCGAAGGGGGGAGGTGGAATGAGCAGTTCTTC. Combining the CDR3 with reference TRBV11-1 and TRBJ2-1 gives the whole variable domain EAEVAQSPRYKITEKSQAVAFWCDPISGHATLYWYRQILGQGPELLVQFQDESVVDDSQLPKDRFSAERLKGVDSTLKIQPAELGDSAMYLCASSEGGRWNEQFFGPGTRLTVL.